The 22 T cell receptor beta chains below come from one sample, sequenced in a study of T cell responses to AZD1222 COVID-19 vaccine. TCRdb's table, derived via immunoSEQ multiplex PCR, lists solely in-frame clones and lacks some. The sample lists fewer than 90,000 clones; roughly nine tenths were seen once. The sequencing here drew on peripheral blood, taken on day 0 of AZD1222 vaccination. The receptors stem from an adult in good health.

This clone showed up many times. The V call is TRBV7-2, the J call TRBJ2-7; D uncertain. The germline V and J ends were trimmed by 3 bases and 4 bases, with 7 bases remaining between them. Germline-derived CDR1 and CDR2 are SGHTA and FQGNSA. This CDR3 has 12 amino acids. CDR3: CASSFNGYEQYF. CDR3 bases: TGTGCCAGCAGCTTTAACGGTTACGAGCAGTACTTC. The complete variable domain, with remaining parts taken from reference TRBV7-2 and TRBJ2-7, reads GAGVSQSPSNKVTEKGKDVELRCDPISGHTALYWYRQSLGQGLEFLIYFQGNSAPDKSGLPSDRFSAERTGGSVSTLTIQRTQQEDSAVYLCASSFNGYEQYFGPGTRLTVT.

The chain recombines TRBV6-2 or TRBV6-3 with TRBJ1-5; D possibly corresponds to TRBD1 (5 bases). The CDR3 is made up of 13 amino acids. Germline V lookup: CDR1 MNHEY, CDR2 SVGEGT. V was trimmed by 4 bases and J by 7 bases, leaving 11 bases between them. CDR3 sequence (DNA): TGTGCCAGCAGTTGGGGGGGGAGGCAGCCCCAGCATTTT. Translating it yields CASSWGGRQPQHF.

This clone was picked up a small number of times. The gene calls are TRBV12-5 and TRBJ1-1; no definite D call. The CDR3 is made up of 13 amino acids. With 1 base removed from V and 2 bases from J, the gap between germline ends came to 5 bases. Germline-derived CDR1 and CDR2 are LGHNT and FRNRAP. CDR3 loop: CASGLEANTEAFF. CDR3 DNA sequence: TGTGCTAGTGGTTTGGAGGCCAACACTGAAGCTTTCTTT.

The chain links TRBV19 to TRBJ1-5; tentatively, D is TRBD1 (5 bases). This CDR3 is 16 amino acids long. V lost 3 bases, J lost 1 base, and 13 bases lay in between. Per germline, CDR1 LNHDA and CDR2 SQIVND (reference sequence). For the CDR3, the DNA is TGTGCCAGTAGTATGGCGGGGCGAGGAAGCAATCAGCCCCAGCATTTT. Its protein product is CASSMAGRGSNQPQHF.

The V and J genes are TRBV4-3 and TRBJ2-5, with 9 bases matching TRBD2. Trimming cost V 2 bases and J 2 bases; bases outside gene matches: 12. This CDR3 spans 18 amino acids. Germline V CDR1 and CDR2: LGHNA, YSLEER. CDR3 sequence: CASSQLPPLAGSQETQYF. The CDR3 nucleotides are TGCGCCAGCAGCCAACTCCCCCCCCTAGCGGGATCTCAAGAGACCCAGTACTTC.

The chain is built from TRBV6-5 and TRBJ1-1; TRBD1 aligns across 7 bases. Germline V gives CDR1 MNHEY, CDR2 SVGAGI. The CDR3 consists of 12 residues. V trimming: 11 bases; J trimming: 1 base; junction bases outside the gene matches: 4. For the CDR3, the DNA is TGTGCCTGTAGACAGGGGAACACTGAAGCTTTCTTT. Its translation is CACRQGNTEAFF.

V usage is TRBV6-5 and J usage is TRBJ2-3; possible D gene TRBD2, 6 bases. Germline V gene lookup returns CDR1 MNHEY and CDR2 SVGAGI. V lost 6 bases and J lost 2, with 15 bases in between. This CDR3 is 15 amino acids long. The CDR3 nucleotides are TGTGCCAGCAGGGCAGCTAGCGAGCCCACAGATACGCAGTATTTT. This gives the protein CASRAASEPTDTQYF.

This chain uses TRBV25-1 with TRBJ2-5, with a possible D match to TRBD1 (5 bases). The V gene's germline CDR1 is MGHDK and CDR2 SYGVNS. The CDR3 consists of 16 residues. Trimming took 3 bases from V and 7 from J, leaving 21 bases between them. The CDR3 is CASSEDTGGILVTQYF. In DNA form, the CDR3 reads TGTGCCAGCAGTGAGGACACGGGCGGAATATTGGTGACCCAGTACTTC.

V and J are TRBV19 and TRBJ1-1; D may be TRBD1 (6 bases). CDR1 is LNHDA and CDR2 is SQIVND in the germline V gene (reference sequence). The CDR3 has 14 amino acids. Trimming shortened V by 7 bases and J by 0 bases, and 12 bases separated the two germline ends. CDR3 nucleotide sequence: TGTGCCAGTACCTTACAGGGCTTGAACACTGAAGCTTTCTTT. It is translated as CASTLQGLNTEAFF.

This clone was recorded a few times. The CDR3 DNA sequence: TGTGCCAGCAGCGTAGATTTAGGGAGGACCTACGAGCAGTACTTC. This codes for CASSVDLGRTYEQYF. The chain uses TRBV9 and TRBJ2-7, with D perhaps matching TRBD2 (6 bases). The ends were cut back, 0 bases at V and 2 bases at J, with 12 bases in the middle. The CDR3 length is 15 residues. Germline CDR1 reads SGDLS; CDR2 reads YYNGEE. The full variable domain, completed using reference TRBV9 and TRBJ2-7, is DSGVTQTPKHLITATGQRVTLRCSPRSGDLSVYWYQQSLDQGLQFLIQYYNGEERAKGNILERFSAQQFPDLHSELNLSSLELGDSALYFCASSVDLGRTYEQYFGPGTRLTVT.

The chain joins TRBV5-8 to TRBJ2-1, with unresolved D. The germline gives CDR1 SGHTS, CDR2 YDEGEE. The CDR3 spans 10 residues. V lost 4 bases to trimming and J lost 7 bases, with 3 bases between them. The CDR3 nucleotides are TGTGCCAGCAGCCCTAATGAGCAGTTCTTC. It codes for CASSPNEQFF.

This clone was seen a single time. The V and J genes are TRBV9 and TRBJ1-1, with D perhaps matching TRBD1 (6 bases). Trimming pared 3 bases from V and 0 bases from J, leaving 18 bases between. The germline V gene encodes CDR1 SGDLS and CDR2 YYNGEE. This CDR3 region has 17 residues. The CDR3 DNA sequence: TGTGCCAGCAGCGACACCCGGACAGCATCCATGAACACTGAAGCTTTCTTT. Translating it yields CASSDTRTASMNTEAFF.

This rearrangement joins TRBV18 to TRBJ1-2, with 7 bases identical to TRBD1. V lost 6 bases to trimming and J lost 5 bases; unmatched junction nucleotides: 12. The V gene's germline CDR1 is KGHSH and CDR2 LQKENI. The CDR3 is 15 residues long. This chain's CDR3 is CASSLGQDGRYGYTF. CDR3 bases: TGTGCCAGCTCCCTCGGACAGGACGGGAGATATGGCTACACCTTC.

This rearrangement joins TRBV30 to TRBJ1-1, with D unclear. With 0 bases removed from V and 5 bases from J, the gap between germline ends came to 16 bases. The CDR3 length is 15 residues. Per the germline V gene, CDR1 is GTSNPN and CDR2 is SVGIG (reference sequence). The CDR3 DNA reads as TGTGCCTGGAGTGTAGAGACCGCGGGTAGGACTGAAGCTTTCTTT. This gives the protein CAWSVETAGRTEAFF. Based on the CDR3 plus reference TRBV30 and TRBJ1-1, the full variable domain is SQTIHQWPATLVQPVGSPLSLECTVEGTSNPNLYWYRQAAGRGLQLLFYSVGIGQISSEVPQNLSASRPQDRQFILSSKKLLLSDSGFYLCAWSVETAGRTEAFFGQGTRLTVV.

The chain recombines TRBV11-3 with TRBJ2-7; a possible D gene is TRBD1 (6 bases). V shed 0 bases and J shed 7 bases, with 10 bases lying between them. This CDR3 comprises 13 residues. CDR1 and CDR2 (germline): SGHNT, YENEEA. The CDR3 sequence: CASSLERDTEQYF. DNA for the CDR3: TGTGCCAGCAGCTTAGAGAGGGACACTGAGCAGTACTTC.

V and J are TRBV7-8 and TRBJ2-5; D remains unclear. CDR1 is SGHVS and CDR2 is FQNEAQ in the germline V gene. The germline V and J ends were trimmed by 6 bases and 2 bases, with 16 bases remaining between them. This CDR3 has 15 residues. The CDR3, as DNA: TGTGCCAGCAGTTTCTCCTTCGAGGTTCAAGAGACCCAGTACTTC. Residues: CASSFSFEVQETQYF.

The V call is TRBV7-2, the J call TRBJ2-7; TRBD2 agrees at 10 bases. This CDR3 comprises 15 residues. The junction had 5 bases not matched to a gene; V was cut back by 2 bases and J by 4 bases. CDR1 and CDR2 (germline): SGHTA, FQGNSA. In nucleotides, the CDR3 is TGTGCCAGCAGCTTAAGAGCGGGAGGGGTATACGAGCAGTACTTC. Translation gives CASSLRAGGVYEQYF.

The chain is built from TRBV4-2 and TRBJ2-1; 8 nucleotides align to TRBD2. Germline V gene data show CDR1 as LGHNA and CDR2 as YNFKEQ. Trimming at V came to 0 bases and at J to 8 bases, leaving 9 bases not matched to a gene. The CDR3 is 16 amino acids. CDR3 protein: CASSQDPGSGNHEQFF. The DNA for the CDR3 is TGTGCCAGCAGCCAAGATCCAGGTAGCGGGAACCATGAGCAGTTCTTC.

In this sample, this clone turned up a few times. Distinct nucleotide sequences in the sample also encode this CDR3. The chain carries TRBV7-2 and TRBJ1-5; D unclear. The CDR3 has 14 residues. Trimming removed 1 base from V and 3 bases from J, with 7 bases in between. Germline V gene data show CDR1 as SGHTA and CDR2 as FQGNSA. CDR3 residues: CASSLDGYNQPQHF. For the CDR3, the DNA is TGTGCCAGCAGCTTAGATGGCTACAATCAGCCCCAGCATTTT.

The chain has TRBV11-2 and TRBJ2-1; 8 nucleotides align to TRBD2. With 0 bases clipped from V and 5 bases from J, the junction kept 3 bases outside the gene matches. There are 15 residues in the CDR3. Looked up from germline, CDR1 is SGHAT and CDR2 is FQNNGV. The CDR3 nucleotides are TGTGCCAGCAGCTTAGAGGTAGCGGGAAACAATGAGCAGTTCTTC. Protein sequence: CASSLEVAGNNEQFF.

The chain joins TRBV5-4 to TRBJ2-7, with 7 bases matching TRBD2. The CDR3 covers 17 residues. Germline V gene sequence: CDR1 SGHNT, CDR2 YYREEE (reference sequence). With V trimmed by 0 bases and J by 6 bases, 15 bases remained unmatched. The CDR3 nucleotides are TGTGCCAGCAGCTTGGCGGGGGGAGTGGGTATTTTGGGCGAGCAGTACTTC. This encodes CASSLAGGVGILGEQYF. Together with reference TRBV5-4 and TRBJ2-7, the CDR3 gives the full variable domain: ETGVTQSPTHLIKTRGQQVTLRCSSQSGHNTVSWYQQALGQGPQFIFQYYREEENGRGNFPPRFSGLQFPNYSSELNVNALELDDSALYLCASSLAGGVGILGEQYFGPGTRLTVT.

The chain is built from TRBV14 and TRBJ1-6; D is ambiguous. The CDR3 length is 14 residues. Trimming cost V 3 bases and J 6 bases, with 9 bases left between them. Germline CDR1 reads SGHDN; CDR2 reads FVKESK. The CDR3 coding sequence is TGTGCCAGCAGCCAGACGGTGTCTAATTCACCCCTCCACTTT. Translated, it gives CASSQTVSNSPLHF.